This T cell receptor beta chain was captured in a study of T cells after somatic rescue of genetic block. The germline V and J ends were trimmed by 10 bases and 6 bases, with 13 bases remaining between them. This CDR3 is 12 amino acids long. The germline CDR1 and CDR2 sequences are LNHDA and SQIVND (reference sequence). Only in-frame clones appear in the TCRdb table, and some are missing; sequencing was by immunoSEQ multiplex PCR. The sample consists of 100,000 to 120,000 clones, around nine tenths of them appearing once. V gene TRBV19 combines with J gene TRBJ1-5, with a possible D match to TRBD1 (6 bases). The receptor's source is a woman between 18 and 29 years old. Sequenced material: peripheral blood mononuclear cells (PBMCs). This CDR3 reads CATSLQGQPQHF. The CDR3 DNA sequence: TGTGCCACCAGCCTACAGGGTCAGCCCCAGCATTTT.